One sample yielded the 22 T cell receptor beta chains listed below, sequenced in a study of T cells in Graves' hyperthyroidism and ophthalmopathy. The investigators amplified TCR beta CDR3 regions from RNA transcripts. The primer set for the first-round RT-PCR of the TCR CDR3 was HTBI. TCRdb ran MiXCR on the multiplex PCR reads and lists one entry per CDR3 protein. The sample carries 550,000 to 600,000 distinct CDR3 sequences, over 12% recorded once. Sequencing input: blood. These receptors all come from a woman younger than 30 with Graves' ophthalmopathy.

This clonotype was counted at least ten times. This chain uses TRBV5-6 with TRBJ2-5; the D call may be TRBD1 or TRBD2 (7 bases each). The CDR3 totals 16 residues. CDR1 SGHDT and CDR2 YYEEEE come from the germline V gene. The V and J ends lost 5 bases and 1 base respectively, with 18 bases between them. DNA of the CDR3: TGTGCCAGCAGTCCTATACAGGGGAGGGTCCAAGAGACCCAGTACTTC. Its protein is CASSPIQGRVQETQYF. Full variable domain (remainder filled in from reference TRBV5-6 and TRBJ2-5): DAGVTQSPTHLIKTRGQQVTLRCSPKSGHDTVSWYQQALGQGPQFIFQYYEEEERQRGNFPDRFSGHQFPNYSSELNVNALLLGDSALYLCASSPIQGRVQETQYFGPGTRLLVL.

This clonotype was seen ten or more times. This chain uses TRBV7-2 with TRBJ2-2, with no clear D. Germline V gene data show CDR1 as SGHTA and CDR2 as FQGNSA. V dropped 5 bases and J dropped 1 base, with 14 bases sitting between them. CDR3 length: 16 residues. CDR3: CASSEDGRRNTGELFF. The CDR3, as DNA: TGTGCCAGCAGCGAAGATGGTCGTAGGAACACCGGGGAGCTGTTTTTT. Based on the CDR3 plus reference TRBV7-2 and TRBJ2-2, the full variable domain is GAGVSQSPSNKVTEKGKDVELRCDPISGHTALYWYRQSLGQGLEFLIYFQGNSAPDKSGLPSDRFSAERTGGSVSTLTIQRTQQEDSAVYLCASSEDGRRNTGELFFGEGSRLTVL.

This sequence joins TRBV27 and TRBJ2-1, with 11 bases that match TRBD2. CDR1 is MNHEY and CDR2 is SMNVEV in the germline V gene (reference sequence). The ends lost 5 bases at V and 9 bases at J; junction bases unmatched: 9. This CDR3 contains 15 residues. The CDR3 spells CASSPIAGGPSEQFF. The DNA for the CDR3 is TGTGCCAGCAGTCCCATAGCGGGAGGGCCATCTGAGCAGTTCTTC.

This clonotype was detected ten times or more. The rearrangement links TRBV10-2 to TRBJ1-4, with D perhaps matching TRBD1 (5 bases). Germline V gene data show CDR1 as WSHSY and CDR2 as SAAADI. The CDR3 contains 13 residues. V was trimmed by 6 bases and J by 4 bases, leaving 9 bases between them. In DNA form, the CDR3 reads TGCGCCAGCAGCGACAGCTTTAATGAAAAACTGTTTTTT. Translated: CASSDSFNEKLFF.

The genes are TRBV28 and TRBJ1-3; D gene unclear. The CDR3 has 13 amino acids. Deletions cut 6 bases from V and 3 bases from J, with 9 bases between. The V gene's germline CDR1 is MDHEN and CDR2 SYDVKM. The CDR3 nucleotides read TGTGCCAGCAGCTCCGGCAGTGGAAACACCATATATTTT. Protein: CASSSGSGNTIYF. Full variable domain (rest looked up from reference TRBV28 and TRBJ1-3): DVKVTQSSRYLVKRTGEKVFLECVQDMDHENMFWYRQDPGLGLRLIYFSYDVKMKEKGDIPEGYSVSREKKERFSLILESASTNQTSMYLCASSSGSGNTIYFGEGSWLTVV.

This clonotype showed up many times. The genes are TRBV10-3 and TRBJ1-6; the D is unclear. Trimming removed 3 bases at V and 5 bases at J, with 14 bases between. The germline gives CDR1 ENHRY, CDR2 SYGVKD. This CDR3 has 16 amino acids. The CDR3 protein is CAISDREGRDNSPLHF. For the CDR3, the DNA is TGTGCCATCAGTGATCGAGAGGGCCGAGATAATTCACCCCTCCACTTT.

This clonotype was picked up a small number of times. This CDR3 fails to terminate in the conserved phenylalanine or tryptophan, so it likely reflects a read error. V gene TRBV2 combines with J gene TRBJ2-2; D perhaps matches TRBD2 (6 bases). Trimming stripped 5 bases from V and 7 bases from J, with 11 bases between. CDR1 and CDR2 from the germline V gene are SNHLY and FYNNEI. The CDR3 has 13 residues. CDR3 nucleotide sequence: TGTGCCAGCAGTCAGGAGGGTGGCGGGGAGCTGTTTCTT. Amino acid sequence: CASSQEGGGELFL.

This clonotype was seen repeatedly, ten times or more. The chain uses TRBV10-3 and TRBJ2-3; D is undetermined. The CDR3 loop spans 15 amino acids. CDR1 ENHRY and CDR2 SYGVKD come from the germline V gene. Between the trimmed V and J ends, which lost 5 bases and 4 bases, there was a span of 16 bases. CDR3 sequence: CAISYLRLGADTQYF. The CDR3 region has the DNA TGTGCCATCAGTTACCTCAGGCTTGGGGCAGATACGCAGTATTTT.

This clonotype was observed many times. The rearrangement uses TRBV28 and TRBJ2-7; 7 nucleotides line up with TRBD1. This CDR3 has 15 residues. The germline gives CDR1 MDHEN, CDR2 SYDVKM. J was trimmed by 4 bases and V by 4 bases; bases with no gene match: 10. DNA for the CDR3: TGTGCCAGCAGTTCCTCCGGGACAGATACTTACGAGCAGTACTTC. It translates to CASSSSGTDTYEQYF.

This clonotype was observed many times. The chain couples TRBV20-1 to TRBJ1-1; 9 bases align to TRBD1. The CDR3 runs to 15 residues. The germline V gene has CDR1 DFQATT and CDR2 SNEGSKA (reference sequence). V lost 3 bases, J lost 4 bases, and 9 bases stayed unmatched. DNA for the CDR3: TGCAGTGCTAGCCTCCGGGACAGGGTCCTCACTGAAGCTTTCTTT. Translation: CSASLRDRVLTEAFF.

This clonotype was detected many times. The chain carries TRBV12-3 or TRBV12-4 and TRBJ1-2; 8 nucleotides line up with TRBD1. The CDR3 sequence is 13 residues long. With V trimmed by 6 bases and J by 8 bases, 8 bases remained unmatched. The CDR3 reads CASRPTGAGGYTF. The DNA for the CDR3 is TGTGCCAGCAGGCCGACAGGGGCGGGGGGCTACACCTTC.

Comments on this clonotype: Because it lacks the conserved phenylalanine or tryptophan at the end, this CDR3 is likely a read error. The CDR3 region is CASSPYHYEQYS. The CDR3 region has the DNA TGTGCCAGCAGCCCTTACCACTACGAGCAGTACTCC. The rearrangement links TRBV7-8 to TRBJ2-7; the D is unclear. CDR1 and CDR2 from the germline V gene are SGHVS and FQNEAQ. The CDR3 consists of 12 residues. Between the trimmed V and J ends, which lost 5 bases and 3 bases, there was a span of 8 bases.

This clonotype occurred many times. The rearrangement uses TRBV11-2 and TRBJ1-1; D gene unclear. This CDR3 region has 13 residues. Germline loops: CDR1 SGHAT, CDR2 FQNNGV. Between the trimmed V and J ends, which lost 0 bases and 6 bases, there was a span of 8 bases. The CDR3 coding sequence is TGTGCCAGCAGCTTAGAAAGTTGGGCTGAAGCTTTCTTT. Its translation is CASSLESWAEAFF. Full variable domain (remainder filled in from reference TRBV11-2 and TRBJ1-1): EAGVAQSPRYKIIEKRQSVAFWCNPISGHATLYWYQQILGQGPKLLIQFQNNGVVDDSQLPKDRFSAERLKGVDSTLKIQPAKLEDSAVYLCASSLESWAEAFFGQGTRLTVV.

This clonotype was seen repeatedly, ten times or more. This rearrangement joins TRBV5-6 to TRBJ1-5; D is perhaps TRBD1 (6 bases). Germline V gene lookup returns CDR1 SGHDT and CDR2 YYEEEE. V was trimmed by 0 bases and J by 1 base, leaving 11 bases between them. The CDR3 runs to 16 residues. The CDR3 bases are TGTGCCAGCAGCTTGGCCGGGGGCATGAGCAATCAGCCCCAGCATTTT. This sequence encodes CASSLAGGMSNQPQHF.

V is TRBV25-1 and J is TRBJ2-5; the D gene is possibly TRBD1 (6 bases). Germline V lookup: CDR1 MGHDK, CDR2 SYGVNS. The V and J ends lost 8 bases and 0 bases respectively, with 10 bases between them. The CDR3 consists of 13 residues. The CDR3 coding sequence is TGTGCCAGCCTCAGGGGAAACCAAGAGACCCAGTACTTC. It encodes CASLRGNQETQYF.

This chain links TRBV6-5 with TRBJ2-3, with D hard to call. The CDR3 extends over 15 amino acids. CDR1 is MNHEY, CDR2 SVGAGI, per germline. Trimming removed 0 bases at V and 0 bases at J, with 7 bases between. Here the CDR3 DNA reads TGTGCCAGCAGTTACTCACTGGACAGCACAGATACGCAGTATTTT. Translated: CASSYSLDSTDTQYF.

The chain has TRBV6-2 or TRBV6-3 and TRBJ1-1; D is possibly TRBD1 (5 bases). In germline, CDR1 is MNHEY, CDR2 SVGEGT. V lost 7 bases and J lost 6, with 18 bases in between. The CDR3 has 14 amino acids. Written as DNA, the CDR3 is TGTGCCAGCATTGCCGACGGGGGAACCTCTGAAGCTTTCTTT. Its protein product is CASIADGGTSEAFF.

CDR3 sequence (DNA): TGTGCCAGCAGTTTAACTAGCGGGGTGCCTACCTACAATGAGCAGTTCTTC. Protein: CASSLTSGVPTYNEQFF. The V call is TRBV27, the J call TRBJ2-1, with 10 nucleotides matching TRBD2. Unmatched junction bases numbered 6, after V lost 2 bases and J lost 2 bases. CDR3 length: 17 amino acids. Germline lookup yields CDR1 MNHEY and CDR2 SMNVEV (reference sequence).

This clonotype was detected a few times. This sequence joins TRBV19 and TRBJ2-7; TRBD2 aligns across 12 bases. Germline-derived CDR1 and CDR2 are LNHDA and SQIVND (reference sequence). CDR3 length: 17 amino acids. V lost 4 bases and J lost 5; bases outside the gene matches: 12. CDR3 DNA: TGTGCCAGTAGTAACCCGAGGACTAGCGGGAAGGAGAACGAGCAGTACTTC. Translated, it gives CASSNPRTSGKENEQYF.

This clonotype was recorded many times. The J gene is TRBJ2-1, the V gene TRBV11-3, with a weak D call TRBD2 (5 bases). Germline CDR1 SGHNT, CDR2 YENEEA. The V and J ends lost 5 bases and 0 bases respectively, with 11 bases between them. The CDR3 sequence is 15 residues long. CDR3 DNA: TGTGCCAGCAGCGCCGCTCTAGCCTCCTACAATGAGCAGTTCTTC. Residues: CASSAALASYNEQFF. The variable domain in full, completed from reference TRBV11-3 and TRBJ2-1, reads EAGVVQSPRYKIIEKKQPVAFWCNPISGHNTLYWYLQNLGQGPELLIRYENEEAVDDSQLPKDRFSAERLKGVDSTLKIQPAELGDSAVYLCASSAALASYNEQFFGPGTRLTVL.

This clonotype was seen repeatedly, ten times or more. The genes are TRBV20-1 and TRBJ1-5, with D unclear. CDR3 length: 13 amino acids. CDR1 and CDR2 (germline): DFQATT, SNEGSKA (reference sequence). V was clipped by 5 bases and J by 4 bases, with 12 bases between them. CDR3 protein: CSAPGPKNQPQHF. The CDR3 region has the DNA TGCAGTGCTCCGGGCCCTAAGAATCAGCCCCAGCATTTT.

The genes are TRBV7-9 and TRBJ1-4, with TRBD1 identical over 10 bases. The CDR3 spans 14 residues. Germline V lookup: CDR1 SEHNR, CDR2 FQNEAQ (reference sequence). V was clipped by 5 bases and J by 8 bases; unmatched bases: 5. CDR3 bases: TGTGCCAGCAGCCGGGGGACAGGGGACGAAAAACTGTTTTTT. Its protein product is CASSRGTGDEKLFF. The whole variable domain, remainder taken from reference TRBV7-9 and TRBJ1-4, is DTGVSQNPRHKITKRGQNVTFRCDPISEHNRLYWYRQTLGQGPEFLTYFQNEAQLEKSRLLSDRFSAERPKGSFSTLEIQRTEQGDSAMYLCASSRGTGDEKLFFGSGTQLSVL.